This is a list of T cell receptor beta chains from one sample in a study of control samples from healthy donors and cancer patients. Only in-frame clones appear in the TCRdb table, and some are missing; sequencing was by immunoSEQ multiplex PCR. The profile shows over 100,000 clones, roughly 89% of them singletons. Sample: blood. The receptors here all came from a man between 18 and 35 years old in good health. CDR3s include the opening cysteine and the closing phenylalanine or tryptophan. The order of the fields is D gene, J gene, V gene, clone size, CDR3 DNA, CDR3 protein. D genes are given only for firm matches. Clone size is given for some rows only: seen once, a few or many times, or a class if the clone is expanded.

D: NA; J: TRBJ1-1; V: TRBV7-9; size: NA; DNA: TGTGCCAGCAGCTCCTACCGACAGAAGAACACTGAAGCTTTCTTT; CDR3: CASSSYRQKNTEAFF
D: NA; J: TRBJ2-2; V: TRBV28; size: NA; DNA: TGTGCCAGCAGTGGTCCCGGGGGAACGAACACCGGGGAGCTGTTTTTT; CDR3: CASSGPGGTNTGELFF
D: TRBD1; J: TRBJ1-1; V: TRBV14; size: NA; DNA: TGTGCCAGCAGTGAAGGGGGCGGAACTGAAGCTTTCTTT; CDR3: CASSEGGGTEAFF
D: NA; J: TRBJ1-2; V: TRBV10-2; size: NA; DNA: TGCGCCAGCACCCCCAGCGGGGACTCGGTAGGCTACACCTTC; CDR3: CASTPSGDSVGYTF
D: NA; J: TRBJ1-3; V: TRBV29-1; size: NA; DNA: TGCAGCGTGGCCGGGACCACTGGAAACACCATATATTTT; CDR3: CSVAGTTGNTIYF
D: NA; J: TRBJ1-1; V: TRBV20-1; size: NA; DNA: TGCAGTGCTAGAGGAGACAGAGAAGCTTTCTTT; CDR3: CSARGDREAFF
D: NA; J: TRBJ1-1; V: TRBV14; size: NA; DNA: TGTGCCAGCAGCCAAGATCCTATCGATCTGGGTCCTGTTACTGAAGCTTTCTTT; CDR3: CASSQDPIDLGPVTEAFF
D: NA; J: TRBJ2-3; V: TRBV15; size: once; DNA: TGTGCCACCAGCAGAGACCGAACACGCACAGATACGCAGTATTTT; CDR3: CATSRDRTRTDTQYF
D: TRBD1; J: TRBJ2-2; V: TRBV12-5; size: NA; DNA: TGTGCTAGTGCCCGGGACAGTACGACTGGGGAGCTGTTTTTT; CDR3: CASARDSTTGELFF
D: NA; J: TRBJ1-1; V: TRBV6-1; size: NA; DNA: TGTGCCAGCAGTGAAGAGAAGGTCAGACTTAACACTGAAGCTTTCTTT; CDR3: CASSEEKVRLNTEAFF
D: NA; J: TRBJ1-6; V: TRBV11-2; size: NA; DNA: TGTGCCAGCAGCTTAGTTGGGGGGCGGGATTCACCCCTCCACTTT; CDR3: CASSLVGGRDSPLHF
D: TRBD2; J: TRBJ2-5; V: TRBV2; size: NA; DNA: TGTGCCAGCAGTGAAGGGAGGGGACTAGCGGGGGGCGAGACCCAGTACTTC; CDR3: CASSEGRGLAGGETQYF
D: NA; J: TRBJ2-7; V: TRBV6-7; size: NA; DNA: TGTGCCAGCAGTACAGGACAGGGAGGGAACGAGCAGTACTTC; CDR3: CASSTGQGGNEQYF
D: TRBD2; J: TRBJ2-1; V: TRBV13; size: NA; DNA: TGTGCCAGCAGCCCCCCTCCCGGGACTAGCGGGAACTCCTACAATGAGCAGTTCTTC; CDR3: CASSPPPGTSGNSYNEQFF
D: NA; J: TRBJ2-3; V: TRBV6-1; size: NA; DNA: TGTGCCAGCAGTGAGTCGACAATCACAGATACGCAGTATTTT; CDR3: CASSESTITDTQYF
D: TRBD2; J: TRBJ2-1; V: TRBV3-1/TRBV3-2; size: NA; DNA: TGTGCCAGCAGCCGCAGTTGGCGGGGGGCCGACAATGAGCAGTTCTTC; CDR3: CASSRSWRGADNEQFF
D: NA; J: TRBJ2-7; V: TRBV5-4; size: once; DNA: TGTGCCAGCAGCCGGGCCGGGGGCGGCTACGAGCAGTACTTC; CDR3: CASSRAGGGYEQYF
D: NA; J: TRBJ2-7; V: TRBV6-5; size: once; DNA: TGTGCCAGCTATGGGGGGACAGACTTCTACGAGCAGTACTTC; CDR3: CASYGGTDFYEQYF